This T cell receptor beta chain was sequenced in a study of T cell repertoires in cytomegalovirus infection. Looking at the study overall: Indications of both CMV infection and matching HLA type were provided by public TCR beta signatures. Findings and limits, study-wide: Carriers of CMV plus the relevant HLA were identified by cumulative public TCR beta family frequency.

Each CDR3 protein gets one entry after TCRdb re-called the reads with MiXCR. The sample consists of 100,000 to 150,000 distinct CDR3 sequences, roughly 25% of them appearing once. For this clonotype: The antigen is undetermined.

The sequence derives from a human donor in good health (CMV status not recorded). Some clones in this sample may be carry-over from other donors' samples. Source material: PBMCs, sequenced either directly or after in vitro stimulation (not recorded which).

The CDR3 is CASSLPRSTGDQETQYF. The CDR3 DNA reads as TGTGCCAGCAGTTTACCCCGGAGTACGGGCGACCAAGAGACCCAGTACTTC. The chain links TRBV27 to TRBJ2-5; D unclear. CDR1 is MNHEY, CDR2 SMNVEV, per germline (reference sequence). The CDR3 runs to 17 residues. V lost 2 bases and J lost 0, with 16 bases in between.